The entry that follows covers one T cell receptor beta chain sequence. Antigen specificity is unknown. TCRdb's table, derived via immunoSEQ multiplex PCR, lists solely in-frame clones and lacks some. The repertoire consists of around 120,000 clones, with roughly 91% occurring once and the leading ten covering around 5.1%. These data belong to a study of T cell responses to AZD1222 COVID-19 vaccine. General study findings and limits: As reported, nearly half of all spike-specific TCRs target variant regions that are unmutated. White British ancestry dominated among donors, who included more females, and clonal diversity was possibly underestimated. Spike-wide coverage was observed for vaccine-associated CD4 TCRs, with dominant responses at 160-218 and 743-854.

In germline, CDR1 is ENHRY, CDR2 SYGVKD. V shed 4 bases and J shed 1 base, with 7 bases lying between them. The CDR3 extends over 13 amino acids. The material sequenced was peripheral blood, taken 28 days after the second AZD1222 dose. V usage is TRBV10-3 and J usage is TRBJ1-1; the D is unclear. The clonotype comes from an adult who received the AZD1222 COVID-19 vaccine. CDR3 sequence (DNA): TGTGCCATCAGTGGGGTCTCGAACACTGAAGCTTTCTTT. Translation: CAISGVSNTEAFF.